The next 9 T cell receptor beta chains were all read from a single sample in a study of blood T cell repertoires in COVID-19 (dated by TCRdb to the early 2020s). The library was obtained by the immunoSEQ multiplex PCR assay. TCRdb retrieved this table from immuneACCESS and kept in-frame rearrangements only. Not all clones are present; in checked studies, unresolved V genes account for under half, and no reason is known for the remainder. The sample contains roughly 220,000 clones, around 87% of them found a single time. 10% of the sample is taken by the ten largest. Sample: peripheral blood. These receptors were collected from a woman between 45 and 65 years old with COVID-19, enrolled during active disease.

V gene TRBV30 combines with J gene TRBJ2-2; the D gene is possibly TRBD1 (6 bases). Germline loops: CDR1 GTSNPN, CDR2 SVGIG (reference sequence). Trimming shortened V by 2 bases and J by 6 bases, and 16 bases separated the two germline ends. The CDR3 has 15 residues. CDR3 amino acids: CAWSPRQGQAGELFF. CDR3 DNA: TGTGCCTGGAGTCCGCGGCAGGGGCAAGCCGGGGAGCTGTTTTTT.

CDR3 residues: CASSPGGTTTLFNYNEQFF. DNA for the CDR3: TGTGCCAGCAGCCCAGGGGGGACCACGACCCTCTTTAACTACAATGAGCAGTTCTTC. The V and J genes are TRBV7-6 and TRBJ2-1; D possibly corresponds to TRBD1 (7 bases). The germline V gene has CDR1 SGHVS and CDR2 FNYEAQ. The V end lost 5 bases, the J end lost 3 bases, and 26 bases lay between the germline ends. This CDR3 has 19 residues.

The chain joins TRBV2 to TRBJ2-7; D might be TRBD2 (6 bases). The length of the CDR3 is 15 residues. V lost 8 bases to trimming and J lost 4 bases, with 21 bases between them. The germline V gene encodes CDR1 SNHLY and CDR2 FYNNEI. CDR3 bases: TGTGCCAGCTGGTCAATCCGGACTAAGAAATACGAGCAGTACTTC. Its protein is CASWSIRTKKYEQYF.

V gene TRBV1 combines with J gene TRBJ2-3; TRBD2, the D gene given by the table, was not confirmed from the DNA. TRBV1 is classified as a pseudogene. The CDR3 runs to 18 residues. The DNA for the CDR3 is TGCACCAGCAGCCAAGGGGGGGACTTCGGACTAGCGCCAGATACGCAGTATTTT. Encoded protein: CTSSQGGDFGLAPDTQYF.

This clone was found once. The chain uses TRBV5-8 and TRBJ2-4; a weak D match, TRBD1 (6 bases). Germline V gene sequence: CDR1 SGHTS, CDR2 YDEGEE. The germline V and J ends were trimmed by 1 base and 1 base, with 12 bases remaining between them. There are 16 residues in the CDR3. The CDR3 DNA sequence: TGTGCCAGCAGCTTGACAGGGTCGATTGCCAAAAACATTCAGTACTTC. This translates into CASSLTGSIAKNIQYF.

J is TRBJ2-3 and V is TRBV5-1, with D tentatively TRBD2 (6 bases). Germline CDR1 reads SGHRS; CDR2 reads YFSETQ. V was trimmed by 0 bases and J by 1 base, leaving 9 bases between them. The length of the CDR3 is 15 residues. CDR3 amino acids: CASSLGTGGTDTQYF. The CDR3 nucleotides read TGCGCCAGCAGCTTGGGTACGGGGGGCACAGATACGCAGTATTTT.

This clone was seen just once. The V and J genes are TRBV9 and TRBJ2-7; D unclear. CDR3 size: 13 residues. Germline V gives CDR1 SGDLS, CDR2 YYNGEE. V gave up 0 bases and J gave up 3 bases, with 7 bases separating them. The CDR3 region has the DNA TGTGCCAGCAGCGTAGGCGGTCGCTACGAGCAGTACTTC. Its translation: CASSVGGRYEQYF.

The chain uses TRBV30 and TRBJ1-4; perhaps TRBD1 as D (5 bases). Germline V gene lookup returns CDR1 GTSNPN and CDR2 SVGIG (reference sequence). V lost 0 bases and J lost 7, with 12 bases in between. This CDR3 region has 14 residues. CDR3 protein: CAWSVPRDFEKLFF. The CDR3 bases are TGTGCCTGGAGTGTTCCCCGGGACTTTGAAAAACTGTTTTTT. Full variable domain (missing parts from reference TRBV30 and TRBJ1-4): SQTIHQWPATLVQPVGSPLSLECTVEGTSNPNLYWYRQAAGRGLQLLFYSVGIGQISSEVPQNLSASRPQDRQFILSSKKLLLSDSGFYLCAWSVPRDFEKLFFGSGTQLSVL.

In nucleotides, the CDR3 is TGTGCCAGCAGTTTACGGGGTATGAACACTGAAGCTTTCTTT. Its translation is CASSLRGMNTEAFF. The chain joins TRBV27 to TRBJ1-1, with D unresolved. This CDR3 comprises 14 residues. Trimming removed 2 bases at V and 0 bases at J, with 7 bases between. Germline-derived CDR1 and CDR2 are MNHEY and SMNVEV (reference sequence).